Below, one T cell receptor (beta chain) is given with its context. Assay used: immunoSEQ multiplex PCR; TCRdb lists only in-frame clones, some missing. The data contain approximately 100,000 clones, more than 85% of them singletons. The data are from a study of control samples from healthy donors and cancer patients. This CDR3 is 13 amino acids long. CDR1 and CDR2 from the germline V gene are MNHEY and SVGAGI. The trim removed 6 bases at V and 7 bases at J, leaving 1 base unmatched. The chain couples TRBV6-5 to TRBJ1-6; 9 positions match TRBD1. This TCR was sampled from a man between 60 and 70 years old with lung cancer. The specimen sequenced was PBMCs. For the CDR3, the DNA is TGTGCCAGCAGCGACAGGGGGAATTCACCCCTCCACTTT. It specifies CASSDRGNSPLHF.